This T cell receptor (beta chain) was captured in a study of cytomegalovirus exposure and HLA in healthy donors. Overall study context: Roughly 180 million T cells yielded 90 million to 130 million unique TCR beta sequences, as an earlier analysis found.

The germline gives CDR1 LNHDA, CDR2 SQIVND (reference sequence). The length of the CDR3 is 12 residues. Between the trimmed V and J ends, which lost 7 bases and 5 bases, there was a span of 8 bases. Findings and limits, study-wide: A later analysis by the authors found several of the most significant clusters apparently linked to common viral pathogens. TCR beta V- and J-gene trimming was later associated with a missense DCLRE1C variant. Some V segments could not be told apart, so they were left out, TRBV6-2 and TRBV6-3 among them.

The primer mix had 60 Vbeta and 13 Jbeta primers. Clones were read by immunoSEQ multiplex PCR, and TCRdb kept only the in-frame ones, dropping some. The data contain approximately 50,000 clones, 65% to 90% of them seen just once; the ten biggest clones take up roughly 4.5%. In regard to this clone: Its antigen remains unknown.

The chain employs TRBV19 and TRBJ2-2; possibly TRBD1 for D (6 bases). The TCR originated in a man aged 25 to 40 in good health and CMV-seronegative. Sequenced sample: PBMCs. The CDR3 region is CASKGGTGELFF. In DNA form, the CDR3 reads TGTGCCAGTAAAGGGGGAACCGGGGAGCTGTTTTTT.